This TCR beta chain was identified in a study of blood T cell repertoires in COVID-19. Across the study: T cells, B-cell-depleted T cells, or PBMCs provided the cDNA or gDNA that served as material.

Individuals drawn from under 30 US areas were about 18 to 89 years old. Donors in Cohort 3 counted as recovered after two negative PCRs, clearance, or symptom resolution. In germline, CDR1 is SQVTM, CDR2 ANQGSEA. Losses at the gene ends were 4 bases for V and 3 bases for J; bases not matched to a gene: 8. The CDR3 spans 15 residues. This table comes from immunoSEQ multiplex PCR, and its TCRdb copy is limited to in-frame clones, with some not included. The table lists around 290,000 clones, about 89% of them singletons. The J gene is TRBJ2-3, the V gene TRBV29-1; 9 bases map to TRBD2. This sequence originates from a woman aged 40 to 50 who had recovered from COVID-19. Sample: PBMCs or T cells enriched from blood (not recorded which). The DNA of the CDR3 is TGCAGCGTTGGGTACCAGCGGGGGGAAACAGATACGCAGTATTTT. Its protein is CSVGYQRGETDTQYF.